This TCR beta chain was obtained from a study of blood T cell repertoires in COVID-19. Study-level background: Acute and convalescent COVID-19 specimens originated in the United States, Italy and Spain.

The data were produced by immunoSEQ multiplex PCR, yet TCRdb's version contains in-frame clones alone and is incomplete. Of fewer than 150,000 clones in the sample, 85% to 90% are singletons; the top ten hold 0.88%. The CDR3 is 15 amino acids. Germline V CDR1 and CDR2: MDHEN, SYDVKM. J was trimmed by 6 bases and V by 2 bases; bases with no gene match: 7. This clone appeared a single time. The sequence was collected from a woman between 45 and 60 years old with active or convalescent COVID-19. Sample: peripheral blood. This chain connects TRBV28 to TRBJ2-3, with 8 bases aligning to TRBD1. Here the CDR3 reads CASSLQDRVSDTQYF. The CDR3 bases are TGTGCCAGCAGTTTACAGGACAGGGTATCGGATACGCAGTATTTT.